This TCR beta chain was obtained from a study of T cells in Graves' hyperthyroidism and ophthalmopathy. This clonotype has more than one count but fewer than ten. Its cognate antigen is unknown. The CDR3 contains 15 residues. Per germline, CDR1 MNHNY and CDR2 SVGAGI (reference sequence). The V gene lost 2 bases and the J gene lost 1 base, with 12 bases spanning the gap. RNA transcripts yielded amplified TCR beta CDR3 regions. First-round RT-PCR targeting the TCR CDR3 was performed with the HTBI primer set. TCRdb used MiXCR to reprocess the multiplex PCR reads, holding one entry per CDR3 protein. The table records 350,000 to 400,000 distinct CDR3 sequences, 14% to 15% of them present only once. Recently diagnosed hyperthyroidism of less than 2 months' duration affected patients aged 18 to 65. Thyroid ultrasound and orbital computed tomography, with clinical symptoms and serum thyroxine and TRAb, informed diagnoses.

The study's findings and limits: Ophthalmopathy could be told apart from stable hyperthyroidism with a 13 V-J model.

Sequenced input: blood. The chain couples TRBV6-6 to TRBJ2-7; D call uncertain. The receptor comes from a woman aged 25 to 39 with Graves' hyperthyroidism. The CDR3 spells CASSYGRGPSYEQYF. The CDR3 DNA reads TGTGCCAGCAGTTACGGCCGTGGACCGTCCTACGAGCAGTACTTC.